This T cell receptor (beta chain) was captured in a study of T-cell memory formation after mild COVID-19. Using its own MiXCR run on the 5' RACE reads, TCRdb lists one record per CDR3 protein. This sample has about 470,000 distinct CDR3 sequences, with approximately 23% found just once. This clonotype showed up just a few times. One junction end disagrees with the germline gene, perhaps due to a read error. CDR1 SSHAT and CDR2 FNYEAQ come from the germline V gene (reference sequence). This CDR3 is 15 amino acids long. The receptor was derived from an adult woman who had mild COVID-19 (a few samples of this study predate the infection). Cell type and time point are not known. Sequences were obtained from PBMCs or a T cell subset sorted from them (not recorded which). The V gene is TRBV7-7, the J gene TRBJ2-1, with 9 positions matching TRBD1. The CDR3 sequence is CASSLEQGAHNEQFF. DNA of the CDR3: TGTGCTAGCAGCTTGGAACAGGGGGCCCACAATGAGCAGTTCTTC.